Following are 18 T cell receptor beta chains from one sample sequenced in a study of OX40 agonist ivuxolimab in advanced cancers. Here immunoSEQ multiplex PCR was the method, and the copy in TCRdb shows in-frame clones only, minus some. The table includes 55,000 to 75,000 clones, nearly 85% detected once. Sequenced here: CD4+ or CD8+ T cells sorted from blood, sampled in a trial of the OX40 agonist ivuxolimab. Every receptor here comes from an adult with an advanced solid tumor such as melanoma, head and neck, liver or kidney cancer.

The rearrangement links TRBV7-9 to TRBJ2-3; 10 bases match TRBD2. V lost 10 bases and J lost 8; bases outside the gene matches: 12. The CDR3 totals 14 residues. Germline V gene sequence: CDR1 SEHNR, CDR2 FQNEAQ (reference sequence). CDR3 coding DNA: TGTGCCACCCAAGGGGGGACTAGCGCGGGTACGCAGTATTTT. Its protein product is CATQGGTSAGTQYF.

The genes are TRBV30 and TRBJ1-1; D is unresolved. Germline V gene data show CDR1 as GTSNPN and CDR2 as SVGIG (reference sequence). The length of the CDR3 is 13 residues. V lost 2 bases and J 0 bases, leaving 7 bases between the germline ends. The CDR3 DNA reads TGTGCCTGGAGTCTTACAATGAACACTGAAGCTTTCTTT. The encoded protein is CAWSLTMNTEAFF.

This clone was detected only once. The chain joins TRBV7-7 to TRBJ2-2; the match to TRBD1 covers 7 bases. After removal of 2 bases from V and 5 bases from J, the junction contained 5 bases not matched to a gene. This CDR3 spans 15 amino acids. The germline V gene encodes CDR1 SSHAT and CDR2 FNYEAQ (reference sequence). CDR3 DNA: TGTGCCAGCAGCTTATTGTCAGGGGGTACCGGGGAGCTGTTTTTT. Protein: CASSLLSGGTGELFF.

The chain carries TRBV11-2 and TRBJ2-7, with D possibly matching TRBD2 (5 bases). This CDR3 is 14 amino acids long. Germline V gene lookup returns CDR1 SGHAT and CDR2 FQNNGV. The V gene lost 2 bases and the J gene lost 7 bases, with 15 bases spanning the gap. The CDR3 region has the DNA TGTGCCAGCAGCTTACGTGGCGGGTCCGGAGAGCAGTACGTC. It translates to CASSLRGGSGEQYV.

V usage is TRBV5-6 and J usage is TRBJ2-5, with D possibly TRBD1 on 8 matching bases. Germline V gene lookup returns CDR1 SGHDT and CDR2 YYEEEE. The V and J ends lost 4 bases and 4 bases respectively, with 29 bases between them. There are 19 residues in the CDR3. CDR3 DNA sequence: TGTGCCAGCAGCCGACTTATGGACAGGGAGGGATGGAATGCAGAGACCCAGTACTTC. Amino acid sequence: CASSRLMDREGWNAETQYF.

The gene calls are TRBV2 and TRBJ2-1; D gene uncertain. V lost 0 bases and J lost 5, with 14 bases in between. CDR1 is SNHLY and CDR2 is FYNNEI in the germline V gene. The length of the CDR3 is 16 residues. CDR3 amino acids: CASSEAQPRADNEQFF. CDR3 sequence (DNA): TGTGCCAGCAGTGAAGCGCAGCCCCGGGCCGACAATGAGCAGTTCTTC.

This chain uses TRBV6-1 with TRBJ2-1, with TRBD1 as a possible D gene (5 bases). V was trimmed by 3 bases and J by 1 base, leaving 22 bases between them. CDR3 length: 19 residues. Germline assignment: CDR1 MNHNS and CDR2 SASEGT. CDR3 DNA sequence: TGTGCCAGCAGTGAGGCCCAAACGTTGGGGCTTGGGTCCTACAATGAGCAGTTCTTC. It translates to CASSEAQTLGLGSYNEQFF.

The CDR3 region is CASSFEGANEKLFF. The CDR3 nucleotides read TGCGCCAGCAGCTTCGAGGGGGCTAATGAAAAACTGTTTTTT. V gene TRBV5-1 combines with J gene TRBJ1-4; D perhaps matches TRBD1 (6 bases). The germline gives CDR1 SGHRS, CDR2 YFSETQ. This CDR3 is built from 14 residues. The V end was cut by 2 bases, the J end by 3 bases, with 8 bases between. Based on the CDR3 plus reference TRBV5-1 and TRBJ1-4, the full variable domain is KAGVTQTPRYLIKTRGQQVTLSCSPISGHRSVSWYQQTPGQGLQFLFEYFSETQRNKGNFPGRFSGRQFSNSRSEMNVSTLELGDSALYLCASSFEGANEKLFFGSGTQLSVL.

The chain couples TRBV30 to TRBJ1-4; D remains unclear. The V gene lost 4 bases and the J gene lost 8 bases, with 14 bases spanning the gap. Germline assignment: CDR1 GTSNPN and CDR2 SVGIG (reference sequence). The CDR3 contains 13 residues. CDR3 sequence (DNA): TGTGCCTGGACAGACTTTTTCGGCGAAAAACTGTTTTTT. Amino acid sequence: CAWTDFFGEKLFF.

The chain employs TRBV7-9 and TRBJ1-3, with 9 bases matching TRBD1. The CDR3 spans 15 residues. Looked up from germline, CDR1 is SEHNR and CDR2 is FQNEAQ (reference sequence). The junction had 5 bases not matched to a gene; V was cut back by 4 bases and J by 4 bases. The CDR3 loop reads CASSSTGGEGNTIYF. Here the CDR3 DNA reads TGTGCCAGCAGCTCAACAGGGGGCGAAGGAAACACCATATATTTT.

This clone was counted once. The V and J genes are TRBV5-1 and TRBJ1-4; unclear D gene. Germline CDR1 is SGHRS and CDR2 is YFSETQ. Trimming took 1 base from V and 0 from J, leaving 10 bases between them. CDR3 length: 16 residues. Written as DNA, the CDR3 is TGCGCCAGCAGCTTGCTTAGTGGAACAACTAATGAAAAACTGTTTTTT. Its protein is CASSLLSGTTNEKLFF.

The chain employs TRBV7-2 and TRBJ1-5, with 7 nucleotides matching TRBD1. This CDR3 region has 15 residues. Germline V gene data show CDR1 as SGHTA and CDR2 as FQGNSA. V lost 2 bases and J lost 3; bases outside the gene matches: 4. The CDR3 coding sequence is TGTGCCAGCAGCTTACTGGGACAGCCCAATCAGCCCCAGCATTTT. This sequence encodes CASSLLGQPNQPQHF.

The chain recombines TRBV19 with TRBJ1-1; D ambiguous. V was trimmed by 3 bases and J by 3 bases, leaving 8 bases between them. The CDR3 totals 13 residues. In germline, CDR1 is LNHDA, CDR2 SQIVND (reference sequence). CDR3 bases: TGTGCCAGTAGTATCGAGGGTTACACTGAAGCTTTCTTT. Translated: CASSIEGYTEAFF.

CDR3 amino acids: CASSGRGETQYF. The DNA of the CDR3 is TGTGCCAGCAGCGGGAGGGGGGAGACCCAGTACTTC. The chain couples TRBV28 to TRBJ2-5, with TRBD2 identical over 8 bases. The CDR3 covers 12 residues. V was clipped by 6 bases and J by 5 bases; unmatched bases: 2. The germline V gene has CDR1 MDHEN and CDR2 SYDVKM.

The chain employs TRBV5-4 and TRBJ1-5; D is unresolved. The CDR3 covers 13 residues. The V gene lost 2 bases and the J gene lost 3 bases, with 6 bases spanning the gap. Germline V gene data show CDR1 as SGHNT and CDR2 as YYREEE (reference sequence). The CDR3 spells CASSFGNNQPQHF. The DNA for the CDR3 is TGTGCCAGCAGCTTCGGAAACAATCAGCCCCAGCATTTT.

The gene calls are TRBV2 and TRBJ2-1, with D possibly matching TRBD2 (7 bases). CDR3 size: 14 residues. Germline lookup yields CDR1 SNHLY and CDR2 FYNNEI. The V end lost 8 bases, the J end lost 8 bases, and 19 bases lay between the germline ends. The CDR3 region is CASENRGGRDEQFF. The CDR3 DNA sequence: TGTGCCAGCGAGAATAGGGGGGGACGGGATGAGCAGTTCTTC.

The chain employs TRBV28 and TRBJ2-5; TRBD2 matches at 7 bases. J lost 5 bases, V lost 5 bases, and 11 bases had no gene match. The CDR3 extends over 15 amino acids. CDR1 MDHEN and CDR2 SYDVKM come from the germline V gene. CDR3 residues: CASSGGGQGGETQYF. The CDR3 bases are TGTGCCAGCAGTGGGGGAGGGCAGGGCGGCGAGACCCAGTACTTC.

CDR3 nucleotides: TGTGCCCTCCAACCGCTGGGGGTTCAGCAGAACACTGAAGCTTTCTTT. This sequence encodes CALQPLGVQQNTEAFF. The chain recombines TRBV30 with TRBJ1-1, with D tentatively TRBD1 (5 bases). V was clipped by 8 bases and J by 1 base, with 23 bases between them. The germline CDR1 and CDR2 sequences are GTSNPN and SVGIG (reference sequence). This CDR3 is built from 16 residues. Using reference TRBV30 and TRBJ1-1 for the parts outside the CDR3, the full variable domain is SQTIHQWPATLVQPVGSPLSLECTVEGTSNPNLYWYRQAAGRGLQLLFYSVGIGQISSEVPQNLSASRPQDRQFILSSKKLLLSDSGFYLCALQPLGVQQNTEAFFGQGTRLTVV.